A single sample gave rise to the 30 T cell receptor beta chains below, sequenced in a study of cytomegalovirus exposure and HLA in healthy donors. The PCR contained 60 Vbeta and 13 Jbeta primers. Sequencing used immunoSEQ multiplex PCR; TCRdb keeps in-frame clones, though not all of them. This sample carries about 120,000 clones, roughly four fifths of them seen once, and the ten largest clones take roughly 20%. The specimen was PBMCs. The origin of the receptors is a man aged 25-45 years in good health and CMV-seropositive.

Here the CDR3 DNA reads TGTGCCAGCAGCCAAGATGGGGGACTAGCGGGAGGGACATCGAAGCTGTTTTTT. The encoded protein is CASSQDGGLAGGTSKLFF. The rearrangement joins TRBV14 to TRBJ2-2; 16 nucleotides match TRBD2. The germline V gene encodes CDR1 SGHDN and CDR2 FVKESK. The CDR3 consists of 18 residues. The J segment lost 12 bases and the V segment lost 0 bases, leaving 10 bases of the junction unmatched.

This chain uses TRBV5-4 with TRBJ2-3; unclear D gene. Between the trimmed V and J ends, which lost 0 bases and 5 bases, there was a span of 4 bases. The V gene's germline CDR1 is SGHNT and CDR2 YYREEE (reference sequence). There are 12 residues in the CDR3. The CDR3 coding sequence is TGTGCCAGCAGCTTGGCAGGAGATACGCAGTATTTT. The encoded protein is CASSLAGDTQYF.

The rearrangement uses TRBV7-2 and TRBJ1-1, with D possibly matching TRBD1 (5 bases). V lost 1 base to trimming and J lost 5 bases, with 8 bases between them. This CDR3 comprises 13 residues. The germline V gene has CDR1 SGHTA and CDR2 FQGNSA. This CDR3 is CASSLERGTEAFF. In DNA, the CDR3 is TGTGCCAGCAGCTTAGAAAGGGGAACTGAAGCTTTCTTT.

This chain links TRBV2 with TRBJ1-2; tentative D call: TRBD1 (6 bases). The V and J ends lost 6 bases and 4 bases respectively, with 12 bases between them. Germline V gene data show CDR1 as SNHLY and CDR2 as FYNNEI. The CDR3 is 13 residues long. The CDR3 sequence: CASREQGFYGYTF. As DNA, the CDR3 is TGTGCCAGCAGGGAACAGGGTTTCTATGGCTACACCTTC.

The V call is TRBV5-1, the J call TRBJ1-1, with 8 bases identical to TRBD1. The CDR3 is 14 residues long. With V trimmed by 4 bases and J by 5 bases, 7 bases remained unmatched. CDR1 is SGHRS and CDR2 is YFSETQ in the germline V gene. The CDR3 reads CASSPGQGGTEAFF. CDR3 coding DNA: TGCGCCAGCAGCCCCGGACAGGGAGGAACTGAAGCTTTCTTT.

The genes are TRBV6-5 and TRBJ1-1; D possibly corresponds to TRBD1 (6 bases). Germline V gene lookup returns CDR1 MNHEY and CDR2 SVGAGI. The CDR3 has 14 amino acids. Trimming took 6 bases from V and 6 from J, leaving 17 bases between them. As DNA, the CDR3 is TGTGCCAGCAGCAACGTTACAGGGCCCGCTGAAGCTTTCTTT. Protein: CASSNVTGPAEAFF.

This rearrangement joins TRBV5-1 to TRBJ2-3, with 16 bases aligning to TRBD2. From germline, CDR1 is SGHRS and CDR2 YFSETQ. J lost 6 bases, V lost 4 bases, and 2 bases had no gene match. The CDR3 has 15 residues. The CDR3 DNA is TGCGCCAGCAGCAGGGGACTAGCGGGAGGGGATACGCAGTATTTT. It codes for CASSRGLAGGDTQYF.

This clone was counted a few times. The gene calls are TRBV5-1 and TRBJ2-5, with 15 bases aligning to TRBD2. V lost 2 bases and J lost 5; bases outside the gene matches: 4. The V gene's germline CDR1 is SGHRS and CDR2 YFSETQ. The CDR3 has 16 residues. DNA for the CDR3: TGCGCCAGCAGCTTCGGACTAGCGGGGGGGCATGAGACCCAGTACTTC. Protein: CASSFGLAGGHETQYF.

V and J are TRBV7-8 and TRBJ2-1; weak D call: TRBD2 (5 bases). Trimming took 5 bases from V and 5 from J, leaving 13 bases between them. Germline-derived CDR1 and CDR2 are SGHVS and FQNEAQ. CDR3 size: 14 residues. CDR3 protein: CASSPREGNNEQFF. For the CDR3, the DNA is TGTGCCAGCAGCCCCCGAGAGGGAAACAATGAGCAGTTCTTC.

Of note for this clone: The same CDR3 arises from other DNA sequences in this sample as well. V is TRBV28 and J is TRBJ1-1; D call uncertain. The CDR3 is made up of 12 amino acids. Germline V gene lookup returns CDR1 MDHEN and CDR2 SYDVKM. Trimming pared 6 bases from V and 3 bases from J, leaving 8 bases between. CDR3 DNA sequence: TGTGCCAGCAGCCCCGGGTACACTGAAGCTTTCTTT. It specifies CASSPGYTEAFF.

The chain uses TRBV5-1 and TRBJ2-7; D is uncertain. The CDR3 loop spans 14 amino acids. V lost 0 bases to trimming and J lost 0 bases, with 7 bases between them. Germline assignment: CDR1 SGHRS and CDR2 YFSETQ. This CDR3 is CASSLGGLSYEQYF. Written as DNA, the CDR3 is TGCGCCAGCAGCTTGGGAGGCCTCTCCTACGAGCAGTACTTC.

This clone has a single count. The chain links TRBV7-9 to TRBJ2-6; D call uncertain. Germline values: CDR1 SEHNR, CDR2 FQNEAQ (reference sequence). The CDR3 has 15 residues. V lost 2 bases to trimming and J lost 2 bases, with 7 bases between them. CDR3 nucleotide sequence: TGTGCCAGCAGCTTACAGGCAGCTGGGGCCAACGTCCTGACTTTC. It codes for CASSLQAAGANVLTF.

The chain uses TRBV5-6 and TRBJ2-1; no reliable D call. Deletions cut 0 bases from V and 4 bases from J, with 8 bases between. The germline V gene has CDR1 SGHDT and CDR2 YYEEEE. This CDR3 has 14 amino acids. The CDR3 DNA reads TGTGCCAGCAGCTTGGGACAACCGTACAATGAGCAGTTCTTC. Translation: CASSLGQPYNEQFF.

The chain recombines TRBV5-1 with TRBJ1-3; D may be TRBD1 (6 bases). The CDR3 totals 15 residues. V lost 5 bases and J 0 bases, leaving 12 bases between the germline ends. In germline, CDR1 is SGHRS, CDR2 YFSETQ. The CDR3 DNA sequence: TGCGCCAGCAGGATGACAGGCCTCTCTGGAAACACCATATATTTT. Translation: CASRMTGLSGNTIYF.

The CDR3 reads CASSGWRVRGYGYTF. The CDR3, as DNA: TGTGCCAGCAGCGGCTGGAGGGTTCGGGGCTATGGCTACACCTTC. The J gene is TRBJ1-2, the V gene TRBV7-2, with D uncertain. CDR1 and CDR2 (germline): SGHTA, FQGNSA. The CDR3 covers 15 residues. The V end was cut by 5 bases, the J end by 4 bases, with 17 bases between.

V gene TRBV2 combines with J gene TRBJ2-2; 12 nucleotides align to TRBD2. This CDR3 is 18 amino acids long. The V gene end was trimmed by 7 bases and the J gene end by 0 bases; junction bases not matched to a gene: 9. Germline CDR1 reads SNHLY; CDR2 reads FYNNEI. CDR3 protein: CASTPLWTSGANTGELFF. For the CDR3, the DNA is TGTGCCAGCACCCCTTTGTGGACTAGCGGGGCGAACACCGGGGAGCTGTTTTTT.

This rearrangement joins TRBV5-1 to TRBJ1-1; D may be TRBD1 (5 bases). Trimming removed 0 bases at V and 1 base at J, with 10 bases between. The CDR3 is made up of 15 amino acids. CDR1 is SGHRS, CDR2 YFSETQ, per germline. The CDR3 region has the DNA TGCGCCAGCAGCTTGGGTAACAGGCCGAACACTGAAGCTTTCTTT. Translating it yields CASSLGNRPNTEAFF. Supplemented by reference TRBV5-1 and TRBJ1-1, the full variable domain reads KAGVTQTPRYLIKTRGQQVTLSCSPISGHRSVSWYQQTPGQGLQFLFEYFSETQRNKGNFPGRFSGRQFSNSRSEMNVSTLELGDSALYLCASSLGNRPNTEAFFGQGTRLTVV.

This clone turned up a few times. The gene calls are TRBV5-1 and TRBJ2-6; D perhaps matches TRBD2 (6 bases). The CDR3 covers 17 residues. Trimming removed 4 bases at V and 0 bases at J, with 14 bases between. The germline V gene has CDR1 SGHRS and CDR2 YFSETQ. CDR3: CASSPPDGSSGANVLTF. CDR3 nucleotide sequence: TGCGCCAGCAGCCCCCCGGACGGGAGCTCTGGGGCCAACGTCCTGACTTTC.

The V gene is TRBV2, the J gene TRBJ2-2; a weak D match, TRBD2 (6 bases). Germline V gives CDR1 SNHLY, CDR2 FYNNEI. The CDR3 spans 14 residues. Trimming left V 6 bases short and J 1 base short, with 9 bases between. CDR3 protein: CASRMTRNTGELFF. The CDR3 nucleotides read TGTGCCAGCAGGATGACTAGGAACACCGGGGAGCTGTTTTTT. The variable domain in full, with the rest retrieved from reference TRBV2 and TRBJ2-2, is EPEVTQTPSHQVTQMGQEVILRCVPISNHLYFYWYRQILGQKVEFLVSFYNNEISEKSEIFDDQFSVERPDGSNFTLKIRSTKLEDSAMYFCASRMTRNTGELFFGEGSRLTVL.

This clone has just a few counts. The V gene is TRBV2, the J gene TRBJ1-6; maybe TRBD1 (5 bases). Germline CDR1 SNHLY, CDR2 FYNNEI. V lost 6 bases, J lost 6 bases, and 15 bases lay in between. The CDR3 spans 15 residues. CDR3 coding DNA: TGTGCCAGCAGACCCCTCGGGACTTCTAATTCACCCCTCCACTTT. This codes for CASRPLGTSNSPLHF. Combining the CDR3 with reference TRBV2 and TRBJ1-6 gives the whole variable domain EPEVTQTPSHQVTQMGQEVILRCVPISNHLYFYWYRQILGQKVEFLVSFYNNEISEKSEIFDDQFSVERPDGSNFTLKIRSTKLEDSAMYFCASRPLGTSNSPLHFGNGTRLTVT.

CDR3 nucleotides: TGTGCCAGCAGCTTAATGCGGGGGGGGACAGCTAACACTGAAGCTTTCTTT. Protein: CASSLMRGGTANTEAFF. The rearrangement joins TRBV11-2 to TRBJ1-1; TRBD1 agrees at 7 bases. The CDR3 contains 17 residues. With 2 bases clipped from V and 2 bases from J, the junction kept 11 bases outside the gene matches. Germline V lookup: CDR1 SGHAT, CDR2 FQNNGV.

This CDR3 reads CASSSYRDSTEAFF. The DNA of the CDR3 is TGTGCCAGCAGCTCTTACCGGGACAGCACTGAAGCTTTCTTT. This sequence joins TRBV7-3 and TRBJ1-1; TRBD1 matches 7 bases. Germline V gene lookup returns CDR1 SGHTA and CDR2 FQGTGA. V shed 4 bases and J 4 bases; nucleotides not matched to a gene: 6. This CDR3 is built from 14 residues.

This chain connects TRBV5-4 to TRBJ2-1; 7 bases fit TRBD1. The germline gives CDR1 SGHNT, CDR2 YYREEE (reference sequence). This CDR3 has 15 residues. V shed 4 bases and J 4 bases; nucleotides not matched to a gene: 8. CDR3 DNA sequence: TGTGCCAGCAGCATGGGGACAGACGGATACAATGAGCAGTTCTTC. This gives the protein CASSMGTDGYNEQFF. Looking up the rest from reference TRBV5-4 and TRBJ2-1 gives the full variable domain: ETGVTQSPTHLIKTRGQQVTLRCSSQSGHNTVSWYQQALGQGPQFIFQYYREEENGRGNFPPRFSGLQFPNYSSELNVNALELDDSALYLCASSMGTDGYNEQFFGPGTRLTVL.

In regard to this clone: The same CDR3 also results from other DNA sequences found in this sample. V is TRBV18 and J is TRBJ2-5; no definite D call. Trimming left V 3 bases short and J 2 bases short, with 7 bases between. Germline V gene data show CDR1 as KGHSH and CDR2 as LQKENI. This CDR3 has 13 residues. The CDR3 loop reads CASSPRQQETQYF. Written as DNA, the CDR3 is TGTGCCAGCTCACCCAGACAACAAGAGACCCAGTACTTC.

The CDR3, as DNA: TGTGCCAGCAGCTCGGCCATCGGACAGGGGAAAGAGACCCAGTACTTC. Translated, it gives CASSSAIGQGKETQYF. The V call is TRBV5-4, the J call TRBJ2-5; the match to TRBD1 covers 9 bases. The CDR3 loop spans 16 amino acids. CDR1 is SGHNT, CDR2 YYREEE, per germline (reference sequence). After removal of 3 bases from V and 3 bases from J, the junction contained 9 bases not matched to a gene. The full variable domain, in which reference TRBV5-4 and TRBJ2-5 provide the parts outside the CDR3, is ETGVTQSPTHLIKTRGQQVTLRCSSQSGHNTVSWYQQALGQGPQFIFQYYREEENGRGNFPPRFSGLQFPNYSSELNVNALELDDSALYLCASSSAIGQGKETQYFGPGTRLLVL.

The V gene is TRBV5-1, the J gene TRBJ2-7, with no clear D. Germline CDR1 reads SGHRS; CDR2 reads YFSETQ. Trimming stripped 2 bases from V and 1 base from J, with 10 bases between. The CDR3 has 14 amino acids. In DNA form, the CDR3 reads TGCGCCAGCAGCTTTACCGCGGAGTCCTACGAGCAGTACTTC. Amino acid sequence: CASSFTAESYEQYF.

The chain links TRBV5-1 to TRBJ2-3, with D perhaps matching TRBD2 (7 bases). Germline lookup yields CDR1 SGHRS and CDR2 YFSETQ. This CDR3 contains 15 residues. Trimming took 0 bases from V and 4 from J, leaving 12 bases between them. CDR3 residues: CASSLGRGGSDTQYF. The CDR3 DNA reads TGCGCCAGCAGCTTGGGAAGGGGGGGGTCAGATACGCAGTATTTT.

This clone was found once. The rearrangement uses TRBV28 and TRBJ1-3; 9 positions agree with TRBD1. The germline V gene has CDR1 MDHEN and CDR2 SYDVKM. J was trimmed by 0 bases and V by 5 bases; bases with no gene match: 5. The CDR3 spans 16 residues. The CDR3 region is CASSPPGQGSGNTIYF. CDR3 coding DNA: TGTGCCAGCAGTCCCCCGGGACAGGGCTCTGGAAACACCATATATTTT.

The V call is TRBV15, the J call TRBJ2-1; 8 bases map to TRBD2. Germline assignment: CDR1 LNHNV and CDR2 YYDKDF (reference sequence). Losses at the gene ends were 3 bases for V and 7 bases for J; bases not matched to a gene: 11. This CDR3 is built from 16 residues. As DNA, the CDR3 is TGTGCCACCAGCAGGGGGAGGCGGGGGGAGATAAATGAGCAGTTCTTC. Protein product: CATSRGRRGEINEQFF.

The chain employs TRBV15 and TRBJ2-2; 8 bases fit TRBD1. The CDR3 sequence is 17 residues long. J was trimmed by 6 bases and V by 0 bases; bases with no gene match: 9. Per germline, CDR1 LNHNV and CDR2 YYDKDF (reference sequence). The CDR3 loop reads CATSRDPSQGAAGELFF. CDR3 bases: TGTGCCACCAGCAGAGATCCTTCGCAGGGGGCTGCCGGGGAGCTGTTTTTT. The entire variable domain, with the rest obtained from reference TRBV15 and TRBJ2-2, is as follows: DAMVIQNPRYQVTQFGKPVTLSCSQTLNHNVMYWYQQKSSQAPKLLFHYYDKDFNNEADTPDNFQSRRPNTSFCFLDIRSPGLGDTAMYLCATSRDPSQGAAGELFFGEGSRLTVL.